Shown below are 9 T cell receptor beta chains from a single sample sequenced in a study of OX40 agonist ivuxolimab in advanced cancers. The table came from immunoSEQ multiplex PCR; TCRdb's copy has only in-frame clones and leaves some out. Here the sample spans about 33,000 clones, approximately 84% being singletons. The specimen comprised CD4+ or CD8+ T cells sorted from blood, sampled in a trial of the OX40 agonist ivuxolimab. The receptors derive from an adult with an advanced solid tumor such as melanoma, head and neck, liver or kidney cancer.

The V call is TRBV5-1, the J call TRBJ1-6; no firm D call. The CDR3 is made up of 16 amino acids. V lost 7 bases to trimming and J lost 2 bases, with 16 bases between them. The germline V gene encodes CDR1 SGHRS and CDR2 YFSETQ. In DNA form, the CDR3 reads TGCGCCAGCTCACTGGACCTATCCGCCTATAATTCACCCCTCCACTTT. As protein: CASSLDLSAYNSPLHF.

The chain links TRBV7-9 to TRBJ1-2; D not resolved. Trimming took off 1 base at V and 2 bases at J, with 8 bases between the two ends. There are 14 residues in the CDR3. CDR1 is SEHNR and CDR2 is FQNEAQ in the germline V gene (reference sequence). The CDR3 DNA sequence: TGTGCCAGCAGCTTAGGGGCCGGAAACTATGGCTACACCTTC. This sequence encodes CASSLGAGNYGYTF.

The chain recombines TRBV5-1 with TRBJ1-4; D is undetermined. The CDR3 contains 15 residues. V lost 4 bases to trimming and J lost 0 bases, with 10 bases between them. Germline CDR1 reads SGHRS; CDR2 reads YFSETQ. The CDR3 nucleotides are TGCGCCAGCAGCCCTAGACACCCAACTAATGAAAAACTGTTTTTT. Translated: CASSPRHPTNEKLFF.

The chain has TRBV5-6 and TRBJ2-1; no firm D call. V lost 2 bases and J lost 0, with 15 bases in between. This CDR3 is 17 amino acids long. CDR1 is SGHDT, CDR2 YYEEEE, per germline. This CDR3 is CASSFRPSLSSYNEQFF. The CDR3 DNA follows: TGTGCCAGCAGCTTCAGACCATCCCTTAGCTCCTACAATGAGCAGTTCTTC.

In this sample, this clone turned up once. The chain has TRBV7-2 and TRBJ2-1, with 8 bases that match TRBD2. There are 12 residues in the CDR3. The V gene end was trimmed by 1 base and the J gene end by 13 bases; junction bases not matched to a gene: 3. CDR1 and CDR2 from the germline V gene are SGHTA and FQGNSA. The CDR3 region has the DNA TGTGCCAGCAGCTTAGGCGCGGGAGGACAGTTCTTC. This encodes CASSLGAGGQFF.

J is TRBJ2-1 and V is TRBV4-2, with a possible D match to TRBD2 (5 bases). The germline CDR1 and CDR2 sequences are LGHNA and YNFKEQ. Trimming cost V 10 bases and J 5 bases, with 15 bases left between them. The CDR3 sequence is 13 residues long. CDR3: CATGLPRDNEQFF. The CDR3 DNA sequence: TGTGCCACCGGACTTCCGCGGGACAATGAGCAGTTCTTC.

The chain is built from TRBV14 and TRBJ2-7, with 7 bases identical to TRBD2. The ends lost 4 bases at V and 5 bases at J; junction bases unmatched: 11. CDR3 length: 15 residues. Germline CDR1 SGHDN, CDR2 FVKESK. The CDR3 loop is CASSPGRGRLHEQYF. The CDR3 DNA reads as TGTGCCAGCAGCCCTGGGAGGGGACGTCTCCACGAGCAGTACTTC.

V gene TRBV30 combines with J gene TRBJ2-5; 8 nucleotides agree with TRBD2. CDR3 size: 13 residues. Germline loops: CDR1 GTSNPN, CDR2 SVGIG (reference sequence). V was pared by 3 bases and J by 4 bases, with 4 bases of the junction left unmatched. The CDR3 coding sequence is TGTGCCTGGAGCGGGGGGGCGATAGAGACCCAGTACTTC. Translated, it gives CAWSGGAIETQYF.

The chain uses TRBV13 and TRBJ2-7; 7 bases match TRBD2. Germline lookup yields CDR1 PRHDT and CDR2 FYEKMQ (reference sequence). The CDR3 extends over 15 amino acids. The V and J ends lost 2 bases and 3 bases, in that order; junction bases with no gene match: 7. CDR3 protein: CASSLTRLADYEQYF. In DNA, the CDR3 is TGTGCCAGCAGCTTAACGAGGCTAGCGGACTACGAGCAGTACTTC.